This T cell receptor beta chain was sequenced during a study of blood T cell repertoires in COVID-19. In terms of age and location, participants ranged from roughly 18 to 100 years and lived in about 25 US areas. The trim removed 5 bases at V and 1 base at J, leaving 2 bases unmatched. CDR1 and CDR2 from the germline V gene are MDHEN and SYDVKM. CDR3 size: 15 residues. Here immunoSEQ multiplex PCR was the method, and the copy in TCRdb shows in-frame clones only, minus some. The repertoire holds some 390,000 clones, with 80% to 90% as singletons. Source material: PBMCs or T cells enriched from blood (not recorded which). The TCR originated in a man in his thirties or forties who had recovered from COVID-19. This chain joins TRBV28 and TRBJ2-7; 13 bases agree with TRBD2. As DNA, the CDR3 is TGTGCCAGCAGTCGGGGACTAGCGGGATCCTACGAGCAGTACTTC. It encodes CASSRGLAGSYEQYF.